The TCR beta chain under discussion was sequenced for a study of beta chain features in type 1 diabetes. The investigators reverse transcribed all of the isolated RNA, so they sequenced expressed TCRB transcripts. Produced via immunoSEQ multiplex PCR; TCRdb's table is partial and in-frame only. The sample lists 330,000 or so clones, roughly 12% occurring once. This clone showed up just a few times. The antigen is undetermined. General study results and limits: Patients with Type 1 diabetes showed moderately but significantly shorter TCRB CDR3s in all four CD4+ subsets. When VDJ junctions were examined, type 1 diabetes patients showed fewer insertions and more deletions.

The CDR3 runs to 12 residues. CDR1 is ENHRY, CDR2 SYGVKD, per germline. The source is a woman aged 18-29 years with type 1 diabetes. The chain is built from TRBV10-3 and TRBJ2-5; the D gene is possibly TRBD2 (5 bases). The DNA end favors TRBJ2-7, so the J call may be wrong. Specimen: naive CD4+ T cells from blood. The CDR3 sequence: CAISGRAVEQYF. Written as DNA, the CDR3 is TGTGCCATCAGTGGGAGAGCGGTCGAGCAGTACTTC.